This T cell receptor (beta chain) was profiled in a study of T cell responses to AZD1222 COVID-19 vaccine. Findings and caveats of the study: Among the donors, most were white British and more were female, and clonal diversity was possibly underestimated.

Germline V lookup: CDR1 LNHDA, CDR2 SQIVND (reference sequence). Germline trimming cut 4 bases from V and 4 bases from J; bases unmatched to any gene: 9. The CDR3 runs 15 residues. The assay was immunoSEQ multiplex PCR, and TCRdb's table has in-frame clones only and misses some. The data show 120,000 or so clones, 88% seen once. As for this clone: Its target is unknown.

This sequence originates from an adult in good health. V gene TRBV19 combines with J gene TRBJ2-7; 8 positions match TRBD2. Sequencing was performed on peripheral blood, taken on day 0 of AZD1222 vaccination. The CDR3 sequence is CASSTGLGGNYEQYF. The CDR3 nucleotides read TGTGCCAGTAGTACGGGACTAGGGGGTAATTACGAGCAGTACTTC.